This T cell receptor beta chain was sequenced for a study of blood T cell repertoires in COVID-19. Study in general: Some COVID-19 samples were acute and others convalescent; all came from the United States, Italy and Spain. Sources were T cells, B-cell-depleted T cells, or PBMCs; the material itself was cDNA or gDNA.

Authors' processing steps: Amplification of reference gene primers provided the estimated nucleated cell counts. Profiling relied on immunoSEQ multiplex PCR, and the TCRdb table lists in-frame clones only, not all of them. V, J and clone size are taken as reported in that table, and D and trimming were inferred from the DNA itself. Among over 200,000 clones listed, over 80% were seen once. Germline V lookup: CDR1 SQVTM, CDR2 ANQGSEA. Trimming took 2 bases from V and 7 from J; bases not matched to a gene: 2. The CDR3 sequence is 12 residues long. A COVID-19 case had been met by exposed participants during the 2 weeks before study entry.

The gene calls are TRBV29-1 and TRBJ1-1, with TRBD1 matching 9 bases. The sequence was collected from a woman in her thirties who had been exposed to COVID-19. Sequencing input: PBMCs or T cells enriched from blood (not recorded which). Written as DNA, the CDR3 is TGCAGCGTTGAAACAGGGGGCTTTGAAGCTTTCTTT. This sequence encodes CSVETGGFEAFF.